The 25 T cell receptor beta chains reported below all come from one sample, sequenced in a study of HIV-infected patients and healthy controls. All unsorted peripheral T cells were captured because whole blood was used without fractionation. Approximately 510 ng RNA was reverse transcribed with alpha and beta constant-region primers. Separate chain-specific third strand synthesis with multiplexing indices produced the alpha and beta libraries. MiXCR, run by TCRdb on the 5' RACE reads, gives a single entry per CDR3 protein. The sample lists roughly 9,700 distinct CDR3 sequences; roughly 8% were seen once. Sequenced sample: blood. These TCRs come from an adult in good health.

As regards this clonotype: An end of the junction differs from the germline gene, which may be a read error. The rearrangement joins TRBV12-3 or TRBV12-4 to TRBJ2-5; D is undetermined. This CDR3 is built from 12 residues. The CDR3 loop is CASSQELEAQYF. For the CDR3, the DNA is TGTGCCAGCAGTCAAGAGCTAGAGGCCCAGTACTTC.

This clonotype is termed medium-sized. The CDR3, as DNA: TGTGCCAGCTCACCACTCCGAGGGGCCAACGTCCTGACTTTC. It specifies CASSPLRGANVLTF. The chain joins TRBV18 to TRBJ2-6; no clear D gene. V was cut by 1 base and J by 4 bases, with 5 bases left in between. The CDR3 totals 14 residues. CDR1 and CDR2 (germline): KGHSH, LQKENI. Based on the CDR3 plus reference TRBV18 and TRBJ2-6, the full variable domain is NAGVMQNPRHLVRRRGQEARLRCSPMKGHSHVYWYRQLPEEGLKFMVYLQKENIIDESGMPKERFSAEFPKEGPSILRIQQVVRGDSAAYFCASSPLRGANVLTFGAGSRLTVL.

The CDR3 loop is CASSLWEADTQYF. The CDR3 DNA is TGTGCCAGCAGCTTATGGGAAGCAGATACGCAGTATTTT. The chain has TRBV7-9 and TRBJ2-3; D is uncertain. Trimming took 2 bases from V and 4 from J, leaving 7 bases between them. Germline CDR1 and CDR2: SEHNR and FQNEAQ (reference sequence). The CDR3 spans 13 residues.

Relative to its sample, this clonotype is medium-sized (0.01 to 0.1%). J is TRBJ1-5 and V is TRBV6-6; TRBD1 agrees at 8 bases. From germline, CDR1 is MNHNY and CDR2 SVGAGI (reference sequence). CDR3 size: 14 residues. J lost 3 bases, V lost 7 bases, and 5 bases had no gene match. The CDR3: CASKVRGPNQPQHF. DNA for the CDR3: TGTGCCAGCAAAGTCAGGGGGCCCAATCAGCCCCAGCATTTT.

This clonotype is deemed medium-sized. J is TRBJ1-1 and V is TRBV5-1; a weak D match, TRBD1 (6 bases). The CDR3 length is 14 residues. V was shortened by 2 bases and J by 2 bases, with 10 bases between the two germline ends. Germline lookup yields CDR1 SGHRS and CDR2 YFSETQ. The CDR3 loop is CASSFQGINTEAFF. The CDR3 bases are TGCGCCAGCAGCTTCCAGGGGATAAACACTGAAGCTTTCTTT.

This clonotype was seen repeatedly, ten times or more. V gene TRBV10-2 combines with J gene TRBJ1-6, with 7 bases fitting TRBD1. Germline V lookup: CDR1 WSHSY, CDR2 SAAADI. This CDR3 comprises 17 residues. J was trimmed by 5 bases and V by 6 bases; bases with no gene match: 13. The CDR3 sequence: CASSNPGGQANNSPLHF. Here the CDR3 DNA reads TGCGCCAGCAGCAACCCTGGAGGACAGGCAAATAATTCACCCCTCCACTTT.

By sample share, this clonotype is medium-sized. The gene calls are TRBV5-1 and TRBJ1-2; TRBD1 matches 7 bases. CDR3 length: 15 amino acids. Germline V gene data show CDR1 as SGHRS and CDR2 as YFSETQ. V trimming: 5 bases; J trimming: 4 bases; junction bases outside the gene matches: 11. The CDR3 spells CASRPNGGQFYGYTF. The DNA of the CDR3 is TGCGCCAGCAGACCAAACGGGGGACAGTTCTATGGCTACACCTTC.

This clonotype is categorized as medium-sized. The V gene is TRBV7-9, the J gene TRBJ1-1; 9 bases fit TRBD1. V lost 6 bases and J lost 1; bases outside the gene matches: 9. CDR3 length equals 16 residues. Germline-derived CDR1 and CDR2 are SEHNR and FQNEAQ (reference sequence). The CDR3, as DNA: TGTGCCAGCAGACCGAGACAGGGGGGCCGGAACACTGAAGCTTTCTTT. It specifies CASRPRQGGRNTEAFF.

This clonotype was detected many times. The chain employs TRBV18 and TRBJ1-2, with a weak D call TRBD1 (5 bases). The CDR3 is 13 residues long. V was shortened by 9 bases and J by 1 base, with 12 bases between the two germline ends. Germline values: CDR1 KGHSH, CDR2 LQKENI. The CDR3: CASGGGSNYGYTF. The CDR3 DNA sequence: TGTGCCAGTGGCGGGGGGAGTAACTATGGCTACACCTTC.

Relative to its sample, this clonotype is medium-sized (0.01 to 0.1%). The chain recombines TRBV15 with TRBJ2-3; 16 bases agree with TRBD2. The ends lost 5 bases at V and 5 bases at J; junction bases unmatched: 10. Germline V gene sequence: CDR1 LNHNV, CDR2 YYDKDF (reference sequence). The length of the CDR3 is 18 residues. The CDR3 spells CATSLGTSGGAMQDTQYF. CDR3 in DNA: TGTGCCACCAGCCTCGGGACTAGCGGGGGGGCCATGCAAGATACGCAGTATTTT.

This clonotype is categorized as medium-sized (0.01 to 0.1%). The V call is TRBV23-1, the J call TRBJ2-5; 9 nucleotides align to TRBD1. TRBV23-1 is identified as an open reading frame with a role that is uncertain. With V trimmed by 1 base and J by 5 bases, 5 bases remained unmatched. There are 15 residues in the CDR3. In DNA form, the CDR3 reads TGCGCCAGCAGTCAATGCGGGACAGGGTATGAGACCCAGTACTTC. Translated: CASSQCGTGYETQYF.

By share of the sample, this clonotype is medium-sized. The rearrangement links TRBV20-1 to TRBJ2-1, with no clear D. Trimming removed 7 bases from V and 9 bases from J, with 13 bases in between. The CDR3 spans 11 residues. Germline CDR1 is DFQATT and CDR2 is SNEGSKA (reference sequence). CDR3 bases: TGCAGTGTAATGAGGCACCCTGAGCAGTTCTTC. It yields the protein CSVMRHPEQFF.

This clonotype showed up just a few times. This chain joins TRBV30 and TRBJ1-5, with 7 positions matching TRBD1. CDR1 is GTSNPN and CDR2 is SVGIG in the germline V gene (reference sequence). V lost 5 bases to trimming and J lost 3 bases; unmatched junction nucleotides: 4. The CDR3 has 13 residues. The CDR3 nucleotides read TGTGCCTGGCGTGGACAGGCCAATCAGCCCCAGCATTTT. Encoded protein: CAWRGQANQPQHF.

This clonotype is classed as medium-sized. This sequence joins TRBV2 and TRBJ2-7, with D possibly matching TRBD2 (5 bases). From germline, CDR1 is SNHLY and CDR2 FYNNEI. This CDR3 comprises 13 residues. The ends were cut back, 3 bases at V and 7 bases at J, with 13 bases in the middle. DNA for the CDR3: TGTGCCAGCAGTGATTCCCAGAAGCGGGAGCAGTACTTC. It codes for CASSDSQKREQYF.

In this sample, this clonotype turned up many times. The genes are TRBV30 and TRBJ1-2; D is ambiguous. Trimming cost V 4 bases and J 0 bases, with 9 bases left between them. Germline V gives CDR1 GTSNPN, CDR2 SVGIG (reference sequence). This CDR3 spans 13 amino acids. Written as DNA, the CDR3 is TGTGCCTGGACCTGGGCAGCTAACTATGGCTACACCTTC. This encodes CAWTWAANYGYTF.

This clonotype is termed medium-sized. This chain uses TRBV29-1 with TRBJ2-1, with TRBD1 identical over 8 bases. Germline lookup yields CDR1 SQVTM and CDR2 ANQGSEA. This CDR3 has 12 residues. Trimming removed 4 bases from V and 6 bases from J; junction bases left unmatched: 2. CDR3: CSVAGQVNEQFF. The DNA for the CDR3 is TGCAGCGTTGCGGGACAGGTCAATGAGCAGTTCTTC.

The chain is built from TRBV24-1 and TRBJ2-3; no clear D gene. CDR3 length: 12 amino acids. Trimming left V 1 base short and J 14 bases short, with 12 bases between. The V gene's germline CDR1 is KGHDR and CDR2 SFDVKD. CDR3 in DNA: TGTGCCACCAGTGATTTCGGGCCGAAAAGGTATTTT. Translating it yields CATSDFGPKRYF.

This clonotype was detected a few times. The genes are TRBV24-1 and TRBJ2-2; 8 bases match TRBD2. Germline CDR1 reads KGHDR; CDR2 reads SFDVKD. Trimming removed 3 bases from V and 0 bases from J; junction bases left unmatched: 2. There are 16 residues in the CDR3. This chain's CDR3 is CATSDTSGANTGELFF. CDR3 bases: TGTGCCACCAGTGATACTAGCGGAGCGAACACCGGGGAGCTGTTTTTT.

In its sample, this clonotype is large. The V call is TRBV4-2, the J call TRBJ2-3; 8 bases fit TRBD1. V lost 0 bases to trimming and J lost 4 bases; unmatched junction nucleotides: 3. The CDR3 sequence is 15 residues long. Germline V gives CDR1 LGHNA, CDR2 YNFKEQ. Here the CDR3 reads CASSQETGVPDTQYF. CDR3 coding DNA: TGTGCCAGCAGCCAAGAGACAGGGGTCCCAGATACGCAGTATTTT.

This clonotype was observed many times. The CDR3 sequence is CASSGTGGTNYGYTF. CDR3 DNA sequence: TGTGCCAGCAGCGGGACAGGGGGGACTAACTATGGCTACACCTTC. The chain is built from TRBV7-2 and TRBJ1-2; TRBD1 matches at 11 bases. Germline CDR1 SGHTA, CDR2 FQGNSA. V shed 5 bases, J shed 0 bases, and the junction held 2 bases outside the gene matches. The CDR3 sequence is 15 residues long.

The chain links TRBV7-6 to TRBJ1-1, with 7 nucleotides matching TRBD1. The germline V gene encodes CDR1 SGHVS and CDR2 FNYEAQ. This CDR3 spans 15 amino acids. J was trimmed by 0 bases and V by 5 bases; bases with no gene match: 6. CDR3 sequence reads: CASSPGTAMNTEAFF. The CDR3 DNA follows: TGTGCCAGCAGCCCCGGGACAGCGATGAACACTGAAGCTTTCTTT.

By frequency in the sample, this clonotype is medium-sized. V is TRBV5-1 and J is TRBJ2-3; D is undetermined. The V end was cut by 2 bases, the J end by 0 bases, with 7 bases between. The CDR3 contains 14 residues. CDR1 SGHRS and CDR2 YFSETQ come from the germline V gene. CDR3 protein: CASSFRVSTDTQYF. CDR3 nucleotides: TGCGCCAGCAGCTTTCGGGTCAGCACAGATACGCAGTATTTT.

This clonotype is classed as medium-sized. The chain couples TRBV7-2 to TRBJ1-1; tentative D call: TRBD1 (6 bases). CDR3 length: 15 residues. Germline CDR1 and CDR2: SGHTA and FQGNSA. V was cut by 5 bases and J by 6 bases, with 19 bases left in between. The CDR3 nucleotides read TGTGCCAGCAGCGGGGGCGGGGGCGTGCGCGCTGAAGCTTTCTTT. Translation: CASSGGGGVRAEAFF. The variable domain in full, completed from reference TRBV7-2 and TRBJ1-1, reads GAGVSQSPSNKVTEKGKDVELRCDPISGHTALYWYRQSLGQGLEFLIYFQGNSAPDKSGLPSDRFSAERTGGSVSTLTIQRTQQEDSAVYLCASSGGGGVRAEAFFGQGTRLTVV.

Many counts were recorded for this clonotype. The genes are TRBV14 and TRBJ2-1; 10 bases align to TRBD2. V lost 2 bases and J lost 7; bases outside the gene matches: 11. This CDR3 is built from 17 residues. CDR1 SGHDN and CDR2 FVKESK come from the germline V gene. DNA for the CDR3: TGTGCCAGCAGCCAAAGAACCAGCGGGGGGGCCTGGAATGAGCAGTTCTTC. Encoded protein: CASSQRTSGGAWNEQFF. The whole variable domain, remainder taken from reference TRBV14 and TRBJ2-1, is EAGVTQFPSHSVIEKGQTVTLRCDPISGHDNLYWYRRVMGKEIKFLLHFVKESKQDESGMPNNRFLAERTGGTYSTLKVQPAELEDSGVYFCASSQRTSGGAWNEQFFGPGTRLTVL.

This clonotype is judged medium-sized (0.01 to 0.1%). The genes are TRBV20-1 and TRBJ2-1, with 12 bases fitting TRBD2. V lost 6 bases and J lost 1; bases outside the gene matches: 4. CDR1 and CDR2 (germline): DFQATT, SNEGSKA (reference sequence). The CDR3 is made up of 15 amino acids. The CDR3 DNA reads as TGCAGTGCGACCGGGACTAGCGGGTCCTACAATGAGCAGTTCTTC. The encoded protein is CSATGTSGSYNEQFF.